These 28 T cell receptor beta chains came from one sample sequenced in a study of lymphopenia after photon versus proton radiotherapy. Here immunoSEQ multiplex PCR was the method, and the copy in TCRdb shows in-frame clones only, minus some. The table lists 25,000 to 30,000 clones, about four fifths of them singletons. The specimen was peripheral blood, collected from a patient treated with photon-based radiotherapy. The receptors were sampled from a man aged 50-60 years with gastric cancer.

V is TRBV12-5 and J is TRBJ1-3; no reliable D call. Trimming cost V 2 bases and J 0 bases, with 11 bases left between them. This CDR3 is 16 amino acids long. Per germline, CDR1 LGHNT and CDR2 FRNRAP. The CDR3 region is CASGLRVAGSGNTIYF. CDR3 nucleotide sequence: TGTGCTAGTGGTTTGAGGGTGGCAGGCTCTGGAAACACCATATATTTT.

The CDR3 nucleotides read TGTGCCAGCAGCTTTGGGGGGGAGAACACTGAAGCTTTCTTT. This sequence encodes CASSFGGENTEAFF. The V gene is TRBV7-3, the J gene TRBJ1-1; D is perhaps TRBD1 (5 bases). Germline V lookup: CDR1 SGHTA, CDR2 FQGTGA. CDR3 length: 14 residues. Between the trimmed V and J ends, which lost 3 bases and 1 base, there was a span of 9 bases.

The chain joins TRBV14 to TRBJ2-5; D remains unclear. V lost 6 bases and J lost 2, with 13 bases in between. This CDR3 has 14 amino acids. Germline CDR1 SGHDN, CDR2 FVKESK. This CDR3 is CASRGFGPQETQYF. The DNA for the CDR3 is TGTGCCAGCAGGGGATTCGGTCCTCAAGAGACCCAGTACTTC.

This rearrangement joins TRBV7-2 to TRBJ1-2, with D unclear. The CDR3 has 15 amino acids. Germline CDR1 SGHTA, CDR2 FQGNSA. Trimming removed 1 base from V and 1 base from J, with 10 bases in between. CDR3 DNA sequence: TGTGCCAGCAGCTTAGACATTTGGGGTAACTATGGCTACACCTTC. This translates into CASSLDIWGNYGYTF.

This clone appeared once. The V gene is TRBV5-1, the J gene TRBJ2-7, with 9 bases identical to TRBD1. Trimming at V came to 2 bases and at J to 5 bases, leaving 11 bases not matched to a gene. This CDR3 region has 16 residues. Germline V gene lookup returns CDR1 SGHRS and CDR2 YFSETQ. The CDR3 DNA reads as TGCGCCAGCAGCTTCTCTTCGGGACAGGGCATCGACGAGCAGTACTTC. Translated, it gives CASSFSSGQGIDEQYF. Drawing the rest from reference TRBV5-1 and TRBJ2-7, the complete variable domain is KAGVTQTPRYLIKTRGQQVTLSCSPISGHRSVSWYQQTPGQGLQFLFEYFSETQRNKGNFPGRFSGRQFSNSRSEMNVSTLELGDSALYLCASSFSSGQGIDEQYFGPGTRLTVT.

This clone was seen once. The chain combines TRBV7-2 with TRBJ2-1; 15 nucleotides align to TRBD2. Germline-derived CDR1 and CDR2 are SGHTA and FQGNSA. This CDR3 has 16 residues. V gave up 4 bases and J gave up 7 bases; unmatched junction bases: 5. CDR3 protein: CASSSGLAGGMNEQFF. CDR3 bases: TGTGCCAGCAGCTCGGGACTAGCGGGGGGCATGAATGAGCAGTTCTTC.

This chain joins TRBV19 and TRBJ1-3; D possibly corresponds to TRBD1 (6 bases). Germline V gene data show CDR1 as LNHDA and CDR2 as SQIVND (reference sequence). CDR3 length: 16 residues. Trimming took 4 bases from V and 0 from J, leaving 13 bases between them. The CDR3: CASSTATGPSGNTIYF. In nucleotides, the CDR3 is TGTGCCAGTAGTACTGCGACAGGACCCTCTGGAAACACCATATATTTT.

The genes are TRBV6-5 and TRBJ2-2; no definite D call. V was clipped by 8 bases and J by 2 bases, with 9 bases between them. Germline-derived CDR1 and CDR2 are MNHEY and SVGAGI. CDR3 length: 13 residues. The CDR3 region is CASLHKNTGELFF. CDR3 bases: TGTGCCAGCCTGCACAAAAACACCGGGGAGCTGTTTTTT.

The CDR3 bases are TGTGCCAGCAGTGCCCAGGGGATGTCCGGGGATCAGCCCCAGCATTTT. Encoded protein: CASSAQGMSGDQPQHF. This rearrangement joins TRBV2 to TRBJ1-5; maybe TRBD1 (6 bases). This CDR3 region has 16 residues. Trimming removed 4 bases from V and 5 bases from J, with 18 bases in between. Germline V gene data show CDR1 as SNHLY and CDR2 as FYNNEI.

The chain is built from TRBV6-5 and TRBJ1-1; a weak D match, TRBD1 (5 bases). The CDR3 has 15 residues. V shed 0 bases and J shed 4 bases, with 12 bases lying between them. CDR1 and CDR2 from the germline V gene are MNHEY and SVGAGI. As DNA, the CDR3 is TGTGCCAGCAGTTACTCGCCGGATGGGGGCACTGAAGCTTTCTTT. It is translated as CASSYSPDGGTEAFF.

The rearrangement joins TRBV12-5 to TRBJ1-2; D unclear. The V and J ends lost 7 bases and 8 bases respectively, with 17 bases between them. The CDR3 length is 13 residues. The germline gives CDR1 LGHNT, CDR2 FRNRAP. The CDR3 is CASATGLVEGYTF. As DNA, the CDR3 is TGTGCTAGTGCCACTGGACTGGTAGAAGGCTACACCTTC.

The J gene is TRBJ2-2, the V gene TRBV7-9; D is unclear. Per germline, CDR1 SEHNR and CDR2 FQNEAQ (reference sequence). This CDR3 is 14 amino acids long. V was shortened by 1 base and J by 3 bases, with 6 bases between the two germline ends. The DNA of the CDR3 is TGTGCCAGCAGCTTAGGGGTTGACACCGGGGAGCTGTTTTTT. Residues: CASSLGVDTGELFF.

The rearrangement joins TRBV27 to TRBJ1-6; 9 bases map to TRBD1. The V segment lost 9 bases and the J segment 5 bases; nucleotides outside the gene matches: 8. Germline values: CDR1 MNHEY, CDR2 SMNVEV (reference sequence). There are 15 residues in the CDR3. This CDR3 reads CASTLQGANNSPLHF. DNA for the CDR3: TGTGCCAGTACCTTACAGGGGGCCAATAATTCACCCCTCCACTTT.

The sample holds a few counts of this clone. The gene calls are TRBV18 and TRBJ1-6, with D possibly being TRBD1 (5 bases). The CDR3 is 15 amino acids. Trimming left V 3 bases short and J 8 bases short, with 14 bases between. The germline V gene encodes CDR1 KGHSH and CDR2 LQKENI. DNA for the CDR3: TGTGCCAGCTCACCTTCCGGGGGGAACGATTCACCCCTCCACTTT. Translating gives CASSPSGGNDSPLHF. Full variable domain (remainder filled in from reference TRBV18 and TRBJ1-6): NAGVMQNPRHLVRRRGQEARLRCSPMKGHSHVYWYRQLPEEGLKFMVYLQKENIIDESGMPKERFSAEFPKEGPSILRIQQVVRGDSAAYFCASSPSGGNDSPLHFGNGTRLTVT.

The chain carries TRBV11-3 and TRBJ2-7; maybe TRBD1 (5 bases). Looked up from germline, CDR1 is SGHNT and CDR2 is YENEEA. The CDR3 is 13 residues long. V lost 5 bases, J lost 2 bases, and 10 bases lay in between. CDR3 nucleotide sequence: TGTGCCAGCAGCCCGGACACCACCTACGAGCAGTACGTC. It specifies CASSPDTTYEQYV.

Here the CDR3 reads CASRQGDEQYV. In nucleotides, the CDR3 is TGTGCCTCCAGACAGGGGGACGAGCAGTACGTC. The gene calls are TRBV10-3 and TRBJ2-7, with TRBD1 matching over 9 bases. The V and J ends lost 11 bases and 5 bases, in that order; junction bases with no gene match: 4. Germline lookup yields CDR1 ENHRY and CDR2 SYGVKD. The CDR3 contains 11 residues.

The CDR3 DNA follows: TGTGCCAGCAGCCCCCAGAGCAGGGGTGGAAACACCATATATTTT. Protein product: CASSPQSRGGNTIYF. V usage is TRBV7-6 and J usage is TRBJ1-3; D perhaps matches TRBD1 (6 bases). Per germline, CDR1 SGHVS and CDR2 FNYEAQ. V gave up 5 bases and J gave up 3 bases, with 14 bases separating them. This CDR3 is built from 15 residues.

The V and J genes are TRBV10-2 and TRBJ2-2; D is possibly TRBD2 (6 bases). The ends were cut back, 7 bases at V and 0 bases at J, with 18 bases in the middle. This CDR3 region has 17 residues. Germline V gene sequence: CDR1 WSHSY, CDR2 SAAADI. CDR3: CASIPKGIAANTGELFF. The CDR3 DNA sequence: TGCGCCAGCATCCCAAAGGGGATAGCGGCGAACACCGGGGAGCTGTTTTTT.

This sequence joins TRBV25-1 and TRBJ1-2, with D maybe TRBD1 (5 bases). Germline CDR1 is MGHDK and CDR2 is SYGVNS. V lost 1 base to trimming and J lost 8 bases, with 8 bases between them. This CDR3 region has 12 residues. This chain's CDR3 is CASSEWGVGYTF. The CDR3 nucleotides read TGTGCCAGCAGTGAATGGGGGGTAGGCTACACCTTC.

This clone was seen only once. This sequence joins TRBV5-6 and TRBJ2-3, with 8 bases fitting TRBD2. Unmatched junction bases numbered 7, after V lost 0 bases and J lost 4 bases. CDR1 is SGHDT and CDR2 is YYEEEE in the germline V gene. This CDR3 is 16 amino acids long. CDR3 in amino acids: CASSLERGPSSDTQYF. The CDR3 DNA is TGTGCCAGCAGCTTGGAGCGGGGGCCTTCCTCAGATACGCAGTATTTT.

The chain has TRBV18 and TRBJ2-5; D is unclear. The germline V and J ends were trimmed by 2 bases and 3 bases, with 16 bases remaining between them. This CDR3 spans 16 amino acids. The germline V gene encodes CDR1 KGHSH and CDR2 LQKENI. The CDR3, as DNA: TGTGCCAGCTCACCAGACGGGCCCGGTACAAAAGAGACCCAGTACTTC. This translates into CASSPDGPGTKETQYF.

In its sample, this clone was seen once. It may be a read error: a sequence one base away is much more abundant. This chain connects TRBV7-9 to TRBJ1-1; D unclear. Trimming pared 2 bases from V and 1 base from J, leaving 5 bases between. CDR1 is SEHNR and CDR2 is FQNEAQ in the germline V gene (reference sequence). The CDR3 spans 13 residues. Here the CDR3 DNA reads TGTGCCAGCAGCTTACTGGGGAACACTGAAGCTTTCTTT. It encodes CASSLLGNTEAFF.

The chain is built from TRBV7-9 and TRBJ2-2, with 8 bases lining up with TRBD2. Germline V CDR1 and CDR2: SEHNR, FQNEAQ (reference sequence). The CDR3 length is 16 residues. Losses at the gene ends were 5 bases for V and 4 bases for J; bases not matched to a gene: 9. The CDR3 sequence: CASSPGLARGTGELFF. Written as DNA, the CDR3 is TGTGCCAGCAGCCCAGGACTAGCTAGAGGCACCGGGGAGCTGTTTTTT.

The V and J genes are TRBV19 and TRBJ2-3; D may be TRBD1 (5 bases). The ends were cut back, 7 bases at V and 0 bases at J, with 14 bases in the middle. This CDR3 has 15 amino acids. CDR1 is LNHDA and CDR2 is SQIVND in the germline V gene (reference sequence). The CDR3 coding sequence is TGTGCCAGTATTGGTGGCAGGGCAAGCACAGATACGCAGTATTTT. Translated, it gives CASIGGRASTDTQYF.

The V call is TRBV28, the J call TRBJ2-4; possible D gene TRBD1, 6 bases. V lost 3 bases and J lost 0, with 21 bases in between. Germline CDR1 reads MDHEN; CDR2 reads SYDVKM. This CDR3 has 19 amino acids. CDR3 DNA sequence: TGTGCCAGCAGTTTTTCGTATGGGGGCGCCCCCCTAGCCAAAAACATTCAGTACTTC. Translating gives CASSFSYGGAPLAKNIQYF. The full variable domain, its missing parts supplied by reference TRBV28 and TRBJ2-4, is DVKVTQSSRYLVKRTGEKVFLECVQDMDHENMFWYRQDPGLGLRLIYFSYDVKMKEKGDIPEGYSVSREKKERFSLILESASTNQTSMYLCASSFSYGGAPLAKNIQYFGAGTRLSVL.

The CDR3 coding sequence is TGTGCCAGCAGTGAAAGTCAGAACACTGAAGCTTTCTTT. It translates to CASSESQNTEAFF. V is TRBV6-1 and J is TRBJ1-1; no reliable D call. This CDR3 comprises 13 residues. The germline V and J ends were trimmed by 2 bases and 1 base, with 5 bases remaining between them. Germline assignment: CDR1 MNHNS and CDR2 SASEGT.

V usage is TRBV6-1 and J usage is TRBJ1-4; D call uncertain. Germline loops: CDR1 MNHNS, CDR2 SASEGT. The CDR3 runs 13 residues. V dropped 4 bases and J dropped 7 bases, with 10 bases sitting between them. The CDR3 DNA reads as TGTGCCAGCAGTGGTCCACTGAGTGAAAAACTGTTTTTT. It codes for CASSGPLSEKLFF.

This chain links TRBV7-9 with TRBJ2-1, with 9 bases identical to TRBD2. This CDR3 is built from 17 residues. Germline loops: CDR1 SEHNR, CDR2 FQNEAQ (reference sequence). Trimming took 2 bases from V and 3 from J; bases not matched to a gene: 8. The CDR3 DNA is TGTGCCAGCAGCTTAAGGCTAGCGGGGAGAAACTACAATGAGCAGTTCTTC. Translating it yields CASSLRLAGRNYNEQFF.